The 9 T cell receptor beta chains presented below share a single source sample, sequenced in a study of blood T cell repertoires in COVID-19 (dated by TCRdb to 2020 to 2021). The library was made by the immunoSEQ multiplex PCR assay. This immuneACCESS table, as held by TCRdb, lists in-frame sequences with V and J called but not all clones. Of the missing ones, under half trace to an unresolved V gene in checked studies; the others have no known cause. The sample data list roughly 260,000 clones, and 75% to 95% of these were observed just once. Approximately 2.5% of the sample rests with the top ten. Material for sequencing was peripheral blood. These receptors were collected from a person aged 18-35 years with COVID-19, enrolled during active disease.

The rearrangement joins TRBV27 to TRBJ2-5, with D perhaps TRBD2 (5 bases). V was pared by 5 bases and J by 5 bases, with 12 bases between. CDR3 length: 13 residues. Germline V gene data show CDR1 as MNHEY and CDR2 as SMNVEV (reference sequence). As DNA, the CDR3 is TGTGCCAGCAGTCCTGGACTCCCGGAGACCCAGTACTTC. This codes for CASSPGLPETQYF.

This clone appeared once. The chain links TRBV3-1 (or the pseudogene TRBV3-2) to TRBJ2-1; D may be TRBD2 (5 bases). This CDR3 is 17 amino acids long. V was clipped by 0 bases and J by 0 bases, with 12 bases between them. Germline CDR1 is LGHDT and CDR2 is YNNKEL (reference sequence). The CDR3 here is CASSQDMRESSYNEQFF. CDR3 in DNA: TGTGCCAGCAGCCAAGATATGAGGGAGAGCTCCTACAATGAGCAGTTCTTC.

The V call is TRBV11-2, the J call TRBJ2-7; D is undetermined. Germline V gives CDR1 SGHAT, CDR2 FQNNGV. The V gene lost 1 base and the J gene lost 2 bases, with 9 bases spanning the gap. This CDR3 has 14 amino acids. CDR3 sequence: CASSLVMETYEQYF. The CDR3 nucleotides are TGTGCCAGCAGCTTAGTGATGGAGACCTACGAGCAGTACTTC.

The rearrangement joins TRBV19 to TRBJ2-7; 8 positions match TRBD1. This CDR3 region has 14 residues. V gave up 5 bases and J gave up 3 bases; unmatched junction bases: 6. In germline, CDR1 is LNHDA, CDR2 SQIVND (reference sequence). CDR3 bases: TGTGCCAGTAGTTTCGCAGGGGGCCTCTACGAGCAGTACTTC. Amino acid sequence: CASSFAGGLYEQYF.

This rearrangement joins TRBV3-1 (or the pseudogene TRBV3-2) to TRBJ1-5; TRBD1 is a possible D gene (5 bases). Germline lookup yields CDR1 LGHDT and CDR2 YNNKEL (reference sequence). The CDR3 totals 16 residues. The V end was cut by 4 bases, the J end by 0 bases, with 13 bases between. DNA of the CDR3: TGTGCCAGCAGCCGGCAATCGGGGGTTAGCAATCAGCCCCAGCATTTT. This codes for CASSRQSGVSNQPQHF.

The chain links TRBV4-1 to TRBJ2-1; 7 positions match TRBD2. Germline CDR1 is MGHRA and CDR2 is YSYEKL. The CDR3 extends over 18 amino acids. J lost 5 bases, V lost 3 bases, and 16 bases had no gene match. In DNA, the CDR3 is TGCGCCAGCAGCCAGAATCCCTCCGGGACTAACTACGACAATGAGCAGTTCTTC. Its translation: CASSQNPSGTNYDNEQFF.

V is TRBV7-2 and J is TRBJ2-3, with TRBD2 identical over 7 bases. The CDR3 loop spans 16 amino acids. V gave up 5 bases and J gave up 2 bases; unmatched junction bases: 10. From germline, CDR1 is SGHTA and CDR2 FQGNSA. CDR3 amino acids: CASSVKKAGITDTQYF. Written as DNA, the CDR3 is TGTGCCAGCAGCGTAAAGAAAGCGGGGATCACAGATACGCAGTATTTT.

J is TRBJ1-1 and V is TRBV5-4; 11 nucleotides line up with TRBD1. This CDR3 has 15 amino acids. Trimming at V came to 4 bases and at J to 5 bases, leaving 7 bases not matched to a gene. Germline V gives CDR1 SGHNT, CDR2 YYREEE (reference sequence). The DNA for the CDR3 is TGTGCCAGCAGCCTCCGGGGGACAGGGGGGACTGAAGCTTTCTTT. Residues: CASSLRGTGGTEAFF.

The gene calls are TRBV13 and TRBJ1-5, with TRBD1 matching over 11 bases. Trimming at V came to 5 bases and at J to 6 bases, leaving 3 bases not matched to a gene. The CDR3 is made up of 14 amino acids. Germline V gene lookup returns CDR1 PRHDT and CDR2 FYEKMQ (reference sequence). DNA of the CDR3: TGTGCCAGCAGCCTCGGGACAGGGGGTCAGCCCCAGCATTTT. It specifies CASSLGTGGQPQHF.